This entry lists 20 T cell receptor beta chains sequenced from one sample in a study of shared clonotypes between healthy human individuals. Naivety among CD8 cells was defined by CD45RO negativity and positive CCR7 selection, thereby excluding terminally differentiated effector memory CD45RA+ cells. Assay used: immunoSEQ multiplex PCR; TCRdb lists only in-frame clones, some missing. The sample holds 550,000 to 750,000 clones; nearly 97% are singletons and the top ten take roughly 0.1%. Sequences were obtained from naive CD8+ T cells sorted from blood. The receptors were sampled from a young woman in good health.

This sequence joins TRBV15 and TRBJ1-5; D may be TRBD1 (6 bases). V dropped 3 bases and J dropped 5 bases, with 17 bases sitting between them. The CDR3 consists of 16 residues. Germline values: CDR1 LNHNV, CDR2 YYDKDF (reference sequence). In DNA form, the CDR3 reads TGTGCCACCAGCAGCGCATCCCCGGGGGGCCATCAGCCCCAGCATTTT. Translated: CATSSASPGGHQPQHF.

V and J are TRBV6-7 and TRBJ1-2; 8 nucleotides line up with TRBD1. TRBV6-7 is an ORF, with its function uncertain. This CDR3 spans 17 amino acids. With 0 bases clipped from V and 4 bases from J, the junction kept 10 bases outside the gene matches. This chain's CDR3 is CASSYSRDRSGSYGYTF. CDR3 DNA: TGTGCCAGCAGTTACTCCCGGGACAGGTCCGGCAGCTATGGCTACACCTTC.

V usage is TRBV5-1 and J usage is TRBJ1-1; weak D call: TRBD1 (6 bases). Germline CDR1 reads SGHRS; CDR2 reads YFSETQ. The V end was cut by 1 base, the J end by 3 bases, with 19 bases between. This CDR3 has 17 residues. The CDR3 is CASSLSRQALTHTEAFF. In nucleotides, the CDR3 is TGCGCCAGCAGCTTGTCCCGACAGGCGTTAACCCACACTGAAGCTTTCTTT.

V and J are TRBV27 and TRBJ2-5; D call uncertain. The DNA end lines up better with TRBJ2-7; the J call may be wrong. There are 14 residues in the CDR3. Germline-derived CDR1 and CDR2 are MNHEY and SMNVEV (reference sequence). As DNA, the CDR3 is TGTGCCAGCAGTTTCACCAGTGAGAACCACGAGCAGTACTTC. This sequence encodes CASSFTSENHEQYF.

The V and J genes are TRBV7-9 and TRBJ2-7, with D tentatively TRBD2 (6 bases). This CDR3 is 15 amino acids long. Trimming pared 1 base from V and 3 bases from J, leaving 13 bases between. The germline gives CDR1 SEHNR, CDR2 FQNEAQ (reference sequence). The DNA for the CDR3 is TGTGCCAGCAGCTTAGAGAGTAGCGGCGGCTACGAGCAGTACTTC. Protein product: CASSLESSGGYEQYF.

This clone has a single count. The J gene is TRBJ2-1, the V gene TRBV19, with 7 bases matching TRBD2. CDR1 and CDR2 (germline): LNHDA, SQIVND (reference sequence). V was pared by 3 bases and J by 4 bases, with 6 bases of the junction left unmatched. The CDR3 has 15 amino acids. The CDR3 spells CASSMWEGPYNEQFF. CDR3 bases: TGTGCCAGTAGTATGTGGGAGGGCCCGTACAATGAGCAGTTCTTC.

Comment on this clone: Other DNA variants within this sample encode the same CDR3. This chain connects TRBV27 to TRBJ2-7; a possible D gene is TRBD1 (6 bases). The CDR3 runs to 15 residues. V dropped 0 bases and J dropped 7 bases, with 16 bases sitting between them. Germline values: CDR1 MNHEY, CDR2 SMNVEV (reference sequence). The CDR3 DNA sequence: TGTGCCAGCAGTTTATCCACCGAGGGGCAGGGGGAGCAGTACTTC. Its protein is CASSLSTEGQGEQYF.

The rearrangement links TRBV30 to TRBJ2-1; 10 nucleotides match TRBD2. Trimming at V came to 5 bases and at J to 2 bases, leaving 9 bases not matched to a gene. The length of the CDR3 is 16 residues. CDR1 is GTSNPN, CDR2 SVGIG, per germline (reference sequence). In nucleotides, the CDR3 is TGTGCCTGGGAACCCGGTGGACTAGCGGCCTACAATGAGCAGTTCTTC. Protein product: CAWEPGGLAAYNEQFF. The full variable domain, with the rest looked up from reference TRBV30 and TRBJ2-1, is SQTIHQWPATLVQPVGSPLSLECTVEGTSNPNLYWYRQAAGRGLQLLFYSVGIGQISSEVPQNLSASRPQDRQFILSSKKLLLSDSGFYLCAWEPGGLAAYNEQFFGPGTRLTVL.

The chain links TRBV28 to TRBJ2-7; 7 nucleotides agree with TRBD2. CDR3 length: 15 residues. CDR1 and CDR2 (germline): MDHEN, SYDVKM. The ends lost 6 bases at V and 2 bases at J; junction bases unmatched: 10. The CDR3 sequence: CASSTLGGSPYEQYF. CDR3 in DNA: TGTGCCAGCAGCACCCTTGGCGGGAGTCCCTACGAGCAGTACTTC. Full variable domain (outside the CDR3, taken from reference TRBV28 and TRBJ2-7): DVKVTQSSRYLVKRTGEKVFLECVQDMDHENMFWYRQDPGLGLRLIYFSYDVKMKEKGDIPEGYSVSREKKERFSLILESASTNQTSMYLCASSTLGGSPYEQYFGPGTRLTVT.

The CDR3 DNA reads as TGTGCCAGCAGCCCCTGGGACAGGGGATACGGCTACACCTTC. It codes for CASSPWDRGYGYTF. The genes are TRBV7-8 and TRBJ1-2, with TRBD1 matching 10 bases. The V gene end was trimmed by 5 bases and the J gene end by 8 bases; junction bases not matched to a gene: 8. Germline V gene lookup returns CDR1 SGHVS and CDR2 FQNEAQ. This CDR3 is built from 14 residues.

This chain connects TRBV27 to TRBJ2-1, with 10 bases lining up with TRBD1. Unmatched junction bases numbered 19, after V lost 5 bases and J lost 9 bases. This CDR3 has 18 amino acids. Germline V gene lookup returns CDR1 MNHEY and CDR2 SMNVEV (reference sequence). This chain's CDR3 is CASSVRSSGTGAIFEQFF. DNA for the CDR3: TGTGCCAGCAGTGTACGATCCTCCGGGACAGGGGCAATCTTTGAGCAGTTCTTC.

The count of this clone is one. The chain uses TRBV7-9 and TRBJ2-7; 9 bases are a match to TRBD2. Germline V lookup: CDR1 SEHNR, CDR2 FQNEAQ (reference sequence). V was clipped by 3 bases and J by 7 bases; unmatched bases: 22. The CDR3 extends over 19 amino acids. CDR3 region: CASSFGRTRLAGPFSEQYF. CDR3 bases: TGTGCCAGCAGCTTCGGGCGAACCAGGCTAGCGGGACCCTTTAGTGAGCAGTACTTC.

This chain joins TRBV28 and TRBJ2-7; D is unresolved. Germline CDR1 reads MDHEN; CDR2 reads SYDVKM. Deletions cut 3 bases from V and 6 bases from J, with 6 bases between. CDR3 length equals 11 residues. The CDR3 is CASSLAPEQYF. The CDR3 nucleotides are TGTGCCAGCAGTTTGGCACCCGAGCAGTACTTC.

The chain uses TRBV27 and TRBJ2-3; D perhaps matches TRBD2 (6 bases). CDR1 and CDR2 from the germline V gene are MNHEY and SMNVEV (reference sequence). V gave up 4 bases and J gave up 0 bases, with 20 bases separating them. The CDR3 runs to 18 residues. CDR3: CASSSSPVAAPSTDTQYF. DNA of the CDR3: TGTGCCAGCAGTTCCTCTCCCGTAGCGGCTCCTAGCACAGATACGCAGTATTTT.

About this clone itself: Distinct nucleotide sequences in the sample also encode this CDR3. The chain carries TRBV9 and TRBJ2-6; no clear D gene. With 1 base removed from V and 1 base from J, the gap between germline ends came to 6 bases. In germline, CDR1 is SGDLS, CDR2 YYNGEE. This CDR3 has 15 amino acids. The CDR3 DNA reads as TGTGCCAGCAGCGTAAGTGGGTCTGGGGCCAACGTCCTGACTTTC. Translated, it gives CASSVSGSGANVLTF. Full variable domain (outside the CDR3, taken from reference TRBV9 and TRBJ2-6): DSGVTQTPKHLITATGQRVTLRCSPRSGDLSVYWYQQSLDQGLQFLIQYYNGEERAKGNILERFSAQQFPDLHSELNLSSLELGDSALYFCASSVSGSGANVLTFGAGSRLTVL.

The chain recombines TRBV9 with TRBJ1-1, with D possibly being TRBD1 (6 bases). Germline V gives CDR1 SGDLS, CDR2 YYNGEE. The CDR3 has 13 amino acids. V was pared by 0 bases and J by 4 bases, with 7 bases between. CDR3 coding DNA: TGTGCCAGCAGCGTAGACAGGGCCACTGAAGCTTTCTTT. Protein product: CASSVDRATEAFF.

V and J are TRBV7-4 and TRBJ1-1; D gene unclear. There are 17 residues in the CDR3. Per germline, CDR1 SGHVT and CDR2 SQSDAQ. V lost 7 bases to trimming and J lost 5 bases, with 26 bases between them. CDR3 DNA: TGTGCCAGCAATTTATTTGTGGGGTGGTGGGAAGTAACTGAAGCTTTCTTT. Protein product: CASNLFVGWWEVTEAFF.

The V and J genes are TRBV27 and TRBJ2-2, with TRBD2 matching 8 bases. The ends lost 6 bases at V and 4 bases at J; junction bases unmatched: 4. The CDR3 is 14 amino acids. Germline V gene data show CDR1 as MNHEY and CDR2 as SMNVEV (reference sequence). Here the CDR3 DNA reads TGTGCCAGCAGCAGCGGGGGTCCCACCGGGGAGCTGTTTTTT. As protein: CASSSGGPTGELFF.

This chain uses TRBV30 with TRBJ1-1; no clear D. Germline V gene data show CDR1 as GTSNPN and CDR2 as SVGIG (reference sequence). CDR3 size: 11 residues. CDR3 protein: CAGILGIGAFF. The CDR3 bases are TGTGCTGGAATATTAGGGATTGGCGCTTTCTTT.

Concerning this clone itself: The identical CDR3 is also encoded by other nucleotide sequences in the sample. This chain uses TRBV19 with TRBJ2-1; perhaps TRBD2 as D (6 bases). Trimming took off 4 bases at V and 0 bases at J, with 10 bases between the two ends. Germline values: CDR1 LNHDA, CDR2 SQIVND (reference sequence). This CDR3 is built from 15 residues. The CDR3 region is CASSTGRSSYNEQFF. DNA for the CDR3: TGTGCCAGTAGTACAGGGAGGAGCTCCTACAATGAGCAGTTCTTC.